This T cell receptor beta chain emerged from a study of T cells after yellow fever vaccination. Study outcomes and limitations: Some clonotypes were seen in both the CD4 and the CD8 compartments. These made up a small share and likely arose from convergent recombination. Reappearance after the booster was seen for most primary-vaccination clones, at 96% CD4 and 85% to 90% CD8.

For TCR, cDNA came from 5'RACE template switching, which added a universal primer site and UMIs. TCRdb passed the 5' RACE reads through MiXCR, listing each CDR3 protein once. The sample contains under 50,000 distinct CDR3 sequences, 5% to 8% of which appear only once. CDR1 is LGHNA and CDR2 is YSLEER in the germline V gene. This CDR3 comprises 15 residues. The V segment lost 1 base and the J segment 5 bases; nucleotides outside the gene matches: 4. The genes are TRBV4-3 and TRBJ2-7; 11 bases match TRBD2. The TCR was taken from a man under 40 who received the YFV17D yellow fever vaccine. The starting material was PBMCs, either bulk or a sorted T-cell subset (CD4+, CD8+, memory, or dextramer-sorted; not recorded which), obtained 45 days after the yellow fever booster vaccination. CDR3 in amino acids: CASSQGLAGRDEQYF. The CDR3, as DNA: TGCGCCAGCAGCCAAGGACTAGCGGGAAGAGACGAGCAGTACTTC.